The following is a TCR beta chain sequence with its context. These data come from a study of blood T cell repertoires in COVID-19. Overall study: Sites in the United States, Italy and Spain provided acute and convalescent COVID-19 samples. In each case, the material was cDNA or gDNA derived from T cells, B-cell-depleted T cells, or PBMCs.

Germline values: CDR1 LNHDA, CDR2 SQIVND (reference sequence). Trimming cost V 2 bases and J 7 bases, with 9 bases left between them. The CDR3 has 13 amino acids. In the source study's methods: Counts of nucleated cells, estimated from reference gene primer amplification, were obtained. Clones were sequenced by immunoSEQ multiplex PCR, and TCRdb holds only the in-frame ones, with some missing. V, J and clone size reflect that table, while D and trimming were determined from the DNA. Of about 190,000 clones listed, nearly 90% are singletons. The chain couples TRBV19 to TRBJ2-1; no clear D. What was sequenced was peripheral blood. The sequence derives from a woman aged 40 to 50 who had recovered from COVID-19. The CDR3 is CASSIHRENEQFF. The DNA for the CDR3 is TGTGCCAGTAGTATACATAGAGAGAATGAGCAGTTCTTC.